The clone carrying this T cell receptor (beta chain) was picked up one time. The antigen is not known. Documented time point: sample taken at primary tumor resection. A unique molecular identifier was carried by every single TCR cDNA molecule. TCRdb independently ran MiXCR on the 5' RACE reads; one entry per CDR3 protein. The sample has fewer than 7,000 distinct CDR3 sequences; approximately 7.5% are singletons. The CDR3 has 14 residues. The trim removed 6 bases at V and 4 bases at J, leaving 7 bases unmatched. Germline V gene data show CDR1 as SGHTA and CDR2 as FQGNSA. This sample was taken from a study of spatial heterogeneity in lung cancer. In the study overall: In tumor regions, TCR transcript counts tracked strongly with a T cell module score from matched bulk RNA-seq. Overall study results and limits: Ubiquitous and regional nonsynonymous mutations were tracked by counts of ubiquitous and regional expanded TCRs, respectively. In tumors, expanded intratumoral alpha and beta TCR counts tracked mutation counts.

The receptor's source is a female donor with early-stage non-small cell lung cancer. The material sequenced was lung tumor tissue, taken at surgery. The chain joins TRBV7-2 to TRBJ2-5; 8 bases agree with TRBD1. The CDR3 loop reads CASRRTGGGETQYF. The CDR3 DNA sequence: TGTGCCAGCAGGAGAACAGGGGGAGGAGAGACCCAGTACTTC.